This T cell receptor (beta chain) is drawn from a study of CD8+CD57+ T cells in acquired aplastic anemia. About the research overall: Sorting CD4+ and CD8+ cells gave DNA averaging around 3 ug.

Patients selected for sequencing had displayed CD8+CD57+ cell expansion by flow cytometry. This clonotype was seen ten or more times. Its antigen is not identified. Study-wide findings and caveats: Significant differences in CD8+ Simpson's diversity were not observed between patients and controls. There were around 28 CD8+ CDR3 sequences that occurred in both patients and controls.

Profiling of TCR beta VDJ combinations and CDR3 sequences used genomic DNA as template. TCRdb used MiXCR to reprocess the reads, holding one entry per CDR3 protein. The sample records more than 150,000 distinct CDR3 sequences, roughly 50% being singletons. V lost 0 bases and J 5 bases, leaving 16 bases between the germline ends. This CDR3 region has 16 residues. The germline V gene has CDR1 MGHRA and CDR2 YSYEKL. The sample taken for sequencing was sorted CD4+, CD8+, or CD8+CD57+ T cells (not recorded which) from PBMCs. The source is a human donor with aplastic anemia. The gene calls are TRBV4-1 and TRBJ1-1; D is perhaps TRBD1 (5 bases). The CDR3 DNA is TGCGCCAGCAGCCAAGAAGGACGGCAGGGTTCGACTGAAGCTTTCTTT. It is translated as CASSQEGRQGSTEAFF.